Sequencing of this T cell receptor (beta chain) was carried out in a study of molecular identifiers for immune sequencing clone quantification. At the level of the study: In the replicates, RNA derived from 20,000 or 100,000 naive CD8 cells was divided into five parts, and four were sequenced. Findings and limits, study-wide: Sharing of a barcode by identical TCR molecules could cause highly expanded clone sizes to be underestimated.

Trimming shortened V by 7 bases and J by 2 bases, and 10 bases separated the two germline ends. This CDR3 spans 13 amino acids. Germline V gene data show CDR1 as MNHEY and CDR2 as SMNVEV (reference sequence). As for this clonotype: Its antigen is unknown.

TCRdb fed the PCR reads into MiXCR, producing one record per CDR3 protein. In the table there are some 680,000 distinct CDR3 sequences, 25% of which are singletons. The clonotype originates from a human donor in good health. Some libraries in this study had Jurkat cell RNA spiked in. The chain has TRBV27 and TRBJ2-3, with a tentative D call TRBD2 (6 bases). The sequencing sample was made of naive CD8+ T cells from blood, with Jurkat cell RNA spiked in. Subset noted: FACS-sorted CD8+CD4-CCR7+CD45RA+ naive T cells. The CDR3 reads CASIGSPTDTQYF. The CDR3 DNA follows: TGTGCCAGCATCGGGAGCCCCACAGATACGCAGTATTTT.